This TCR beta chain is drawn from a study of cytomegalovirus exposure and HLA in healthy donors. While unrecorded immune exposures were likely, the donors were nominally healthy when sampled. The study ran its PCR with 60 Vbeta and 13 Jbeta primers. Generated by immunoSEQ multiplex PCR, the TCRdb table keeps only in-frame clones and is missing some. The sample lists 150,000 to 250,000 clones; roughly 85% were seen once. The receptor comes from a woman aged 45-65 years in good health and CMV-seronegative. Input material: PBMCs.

The DNA of the CDR3 is TGTGCCAGCAGTCGGACAGGGGGCGATCAAGAGACCCAGTACTTC. Amino acid sequence: CASSRTGGDQETQYF. The gene calls are TRBV27 and TRBJ2-5; 11 bases line up with TRBD1. V dropped 5 bases and J dropped 2; count of bases not matched to a gene: 4. The V gene's germline CDR1 is MNHEY and CDR2 SMNVEV (reference sequence). The CDR3 runs to 15 residues.